A selection of T cell receptor beta chains follows, all from one sample in a study of cytomegalovirus exposure and HLA in healthy donors. The data were produced by immunoSEQ multiplex PCR, yet TCRdb's version contains in-frame clones alone and is incomplete. The top ten hold roughly 1% of the sample, which has approximately 280,000 clones, roughly 90% seen once. Sequencing was carried out using PBMCs. These receptors were collected from a woman aged 18-29 years in good health and CMV-seronegative. The CDR3 runs from the conserved cysteine through the conserved F or W. D genes are given only for firm matches. Size values are once, few and many counts, or a class for expanded clones, and some rows have none.

d_call: NA; v_call: TRBV6-5; clone_size: NA; j_call: TRBJ2-5; cdr3_aa: CASAPTEQETQYF; cdr3_nt: TGTGCCAGCGCCCCGACAGAGCAAGAGACCCAGTACTTC
d_call: TRBD2; v_call: TRBV27; clone_size: NA; j_call: TRBJ2-3; cdr3_aa: CATAGRLAPRGTQYF; cdr3_nt: TGTGCCACCGCGGGTCGACTAGCGCCTAGAGGTACGCAGTATTTT
d_call: NA; v_call: TRBV5-6; clone_size: NA; j_call: TRBJ1-5; cdr3_aa: CASSLGRDQPQHF; cdr3_nt: TGTGCCAGCAGCTTGGGACGGGATCAGCCCCAGCATTTT
d_call: TRBD2; v_call: TRBV7-8; clone_size: NA; j_call: TRBJ2-3; cdr3_aa: CASSLTGLAGAHTYTQYF; cdr3_nt: TGTGCCAGCAGCTTAACGGGACTAGCGGGTGCGCACACGTATACGCAGTATTTT
d_call: TRBD1; v_call: TRBV6-5; clone_size: NA; j_call: TRBJ1-1; cdr3_aa: CASTSRQGNTEAFF; cdr3_nt: TGTGCCAGCACCTCTCGACAGGGAAACACTGAAGCTTTCTTT
d_call: TRBD2; v_call: TRBV30; clone_size: once; j_call: TRBJ2-2; cdr3_aa: CAWSRPPWGSGTSGRGPNTGELFF; cdr3_nt: TGTGCCTGGAGCCGACCTCCTTGGGGATCCGGGACTAGCGGGAGGGGGCCTAACACCGGGGAGCTGTTTTTT
d_call: NA; v_call: TRBV27; clone_size: NA; j_call: TRBJ2-7; cdr3_aa: CASSLTSSYEQYF; cdr3_nt: TGTGCCAGCAGTTTAACTAGCAGCTACGAGCAGTACTTC
d_call: NA; v_call: TRBV29-1; clone_size: NA; j_call: TRBJ2-3; cdr3_aa: CSVRVVMTDTQYF; cdr3_nt: TGCAGCGTTAGAGTAGTTATGACAGATACGCAGTATTTT
d_call: NA; v_call: TRBV11-3; clone_size: NA; j_call: TRBJ2-1; cdr3_aa: CASSLDPYRVQFF; cdr3_nt: TGTGCCAGCAGCTTAGATCCCTACAGGGTACAGTTCTTC
d_call: TRBD1; v_call: TRBV6-5; clone_size: NA; j_call: TRBJ1-5; cdr3_aa: CASRGTGDSNQPQHF; cdr3_nt: TGTGCCAGCAGAGGGACAGGGGATAGCAATCAGCCCCAGCATTTT
d_call: NA; v_call: TRBV18; clone_size: NA; j_call: TRBJ2-5; cdr3_aa: CASSPRAGGPTIQETQYF; cdr3_nt: TGTGCCAGCTCACCTCGGGCAGGGGGGCCGACAATACAAGAGACCCAGTACTTC
d_call: NA; v_call: TRBV28; clone_size: NA; j_call: TRBJ1-2; cdr3_aa: CASSFDRSLYGYTF; cdr3_nt: TGTGCCAGCAGTTTCGACAGGTCACTCTATGGCTACACCTTC
d_call: TRBD1; v_call: TRBV28; clone_size: NA; j_call: TRBJ1-2; cdr3_aa: CASTVSDRGIGGYTF; cdr3_nt: TGTGCCAGCACCGTCAGTGACAGGGGGATCGGTGGCTACACCTTC
d_call: TRBD2; v_call: TRBV4-3; clone_size: NA; j_call: TRBJ2-1; cdr3_aa: CASSQDKTSGYNEQFF; cdr3_nt: TGCGCCAGCAGCCAAGATAAAACTAGCGGATACAATGAGCAGTTCTTC
d_call: NA; v_call: TRBV25-1; clone_size: NA; j_call: TRBJ2-7; cdr3_aa: CASSEGTSYEQYF; cdr3_nt: TGTGCCAGCAGTGAGGGCACTAGCTACGAGCAGTACTTC
d_call: TRBD2; v_call: TRBV27; clone_size: NA; j_call: TRBJ2-7; cdr3_aa: CASSPVPLARALYEQYF; cdr3_nt: TGTGCCAGCAGTCCTGTACCACTAGCGAGGGCCCTCTACGAGCAGTACTTC
d_call: TRBD2; v_call: TRBV6-1; clone_size: NA; j_call: TRBJ2-7; cdr3_aa: CASSTSGGSYEQYF; cdr3_nt: TGTGCCAGCAGCACTAGCGGGGGATCCTACGAGCAGTACTTC
d_call: NA; v_call: TRBV14; clone_size: NA; j_call: TRBJ1-6; cdr3_aa: CASRPAGGGYNSPLHF; cdr3_nt: TGTGCCAGCAGACCCGCGGGGGGGGGATATAATTCACCCCTCCACTTT
d_call: NA; v_call: TRBV5-6; clone_size: NA; j_call: TRBJ1-1; cdr3_aa: CASMRETEAFF; cdr3_nt: TGTGCCAGCATGCGGGAGACTGAAGCTTTCTTT
d_call: TRBD1; v_call: TRBV6-5; clone_size: NA; j_call: TRBJ1-2; cdr3_aa: CASSNLDRGRDYTF; cdr3_nt: TGTGCCAGCAGTAACCTGGACAGGGGACGCGACTACACCTTC
d_call: TRBD1; v_call: TRBV27; clone_size: NA; j_call: TRBJ1-2; cdr3_aa: CASSWDRGLGGYTF; cdr3_nt: TGTGCCAGCAGTTGGGACAGGGGGCTTGGAGGCTACACCTTC
d_call: TRBD1; v_call: TRBV25-1; clone_size: NA; j_call: TRBJ1-4; cdr3_aa: CASSEGTGGEKLFF; cdr3_nt: TGTGCCAGCAGTGAGGGGACAGGGGGCGAAAAACTGTTTTTT
d_call: TRBD2; v_call: TRBV28; clone_size: NA; j_call: TRBJ2-3; cdr3_aa: CASSIIAGANTDTQYF; cdr3_nt: TGTGCCAGCAGTATAATAGCGGGGGCAAACACAGATACGCAGTATTTT
d_call: TRBD1; v_call: TRBV7-9; clone_size: NA; j_call: TRBJ2-1; cdr3_aa: CASRSGTGLAWSYNEQFF; cdr3_nt: TGTGCCAGCAGGTCCGGGACAGGGTTAGCCTGGTCCTACAATGAGCAGTTCTTC
d_call: TRBD1; v_call: TRBV27; clone_size: NA; j_call: TRBJ2-7; cdr3_aa: CASSTSGTVTSYEQYF; cdr3_nt: TGTGCCAGCAGTACGTCCGGGACAGTGACCTCCTACGAGCAGTACTTC
d_call: TRBD1; v_call: TRBV4-1; clone_size: NA; j_call: TRBJ2-1; cdr3_aa: CASSQETRTGDNEQFF; cdr3_nt: TGCGCCAGCAGCCAAGAGACCCGGACAGGGGACAATGAGCAGTTCTTC
d_call: NA; v_call: TRBV7-8; clone_size: NA; j_call: TRBJ2-1; cdr3_aa: CASSLLLAERNEQFF; cdr3_nt: TGTGCCAGCAGCTTATTATTAGCGGAGAGAAATGAGCAGTTCTTC
d_call: TRBD1; v_call: TRBV5-1; clone_size: NA; j_call: TRBJ1-4; cdr3_aa: CASSLGTGPNEKLFF; cdr3_nt: TGCGCCAGCAGCTTGGGGACAGGGCCTAATGAAAAACTGTTTTTT
d_call: NA; v_call: TRBV7-2; clone_size: NA; j_call: TRBJ1-6; cdr3_aa: CASSQSGAVDYNSPLHF; cdr3_nt: TGTGCCAGCAGCCAAAGTGGGGCAGTAGACTATAATTCACCCCTCCACTTT
d_call: TRBD2; v_call: TRBV19; clone_size: NA; j_call: TRBJ2-2; cdr3_aa: CASSSGGLSSTGELFF; cdr3_nt: TGTGCCAGTAGTAGCGGGGGTCTATCCTCCACCGGGGAGCTGTTTTTT
d_call: NA; v_call: TRBV6-1; clone_size: NA; j_call: TRBJ2-7; cdr3_aa: CASSENTSSYEQYF; cdr3_nt: TGTGCCAGCAGTGAAAATACTAGCTCCTACGAGCAGTACTTC
d_call: TRBD1; v_call: TRBV29-1; clone_size: NA; j_call: TRBJ2-5; cdr3_aa: CSGTDRAKETQYF; cdr3_nt: TGCAGCGGGACAGACAGGGCTAAAGAGACCCAGTACTTC
d_call: TRBD1; v_call: TRBV5-1; clone_size: NA; j_call: TRBJ1-1; cdr3_aa: CASSPGQGAINTEAFF; cdr3_nt: TGCGCCAGCAGCCCGGGACAGGGGGCGATAAACACTGAAGCTTTCTTT
d_call: NA; v_call: TRBV5-1; clone_size: NA; j_call: TRBJ1-3; cdr3_aa: CASSLDGFGGGNTIYF; cdr3_nt: TGCGCCAGCAGCTTGGACGGCTTCGGGGGTGGAAACACCATATATTTT
d_call: NA; v_call: TRBV5-1; clone_size: few; j_call: TRBJ2-1; cdr3_aa: CASSQGNEQFF; cdr3_nt: TGCGCCAGCAGTCAGGGCAATGAGCAGTTCTTC
d_call: TRBD1; v_call: TRBV4-1; clone_size: NA; j_call: TRBJ2-5; cdr3_aa: CASSQDRGQGTETQYF; cdr3_nt: TGCGCCAGCAGCCAAGATCGGGGACAGGGCACAGAGACCCAGTACTTC
d_call: NA; v_call: TRBV27; clone_size: NA; j_call: TRBJ1-1; cdr3_aa: CASSLRPLGGTEAFF; cdr3_nt: TGTGCCAGCAGTTTAAGGCCGCTAGGAGGAACTGAAGCTTTCTTT
d_call: TRBD1; v_call: TRBV29-1; clone_size: NA; j_call: TRBJ2-7; cdr3_aa: CSAGDRGYEQYF; cdr3_nt: TGCAGCGCCGGCGACAGGGGCTACGAGCAGTACTTC
d_call: TRBD1; v_call: TRBV6-6; clone_size: NA; j_call: TRBJ1-2; cdr3_aa: CASSLQGAPGYTF; cdr3_nt: TGTGCCAGCAGTCTACAGGGGGCGCCTGGCTACACCTTC
d_call: TRBD1; v_call: TRBV14; clone_size: NA; j_call: TRBJ2-7; cdr3_aa: CASSLFLGQGAGEQYF; cdr3_nt: TGTGCCAGCAGCCTCTTTTTGGGACAGGGGGCAGGAGAGCAGTACTTC
d_call: TRBD2; v_call: TRBV4-1; clone_size: NA; j_call: TRBJ2-1; cdr3_aa: CASSQGLAGGTGEQFF; cdr3_nt: TGCGCCAGCAGCCAAGGGTTAGCGGGGGGAACGGGTGAGCAGTTCTTC
d_call: TRBD1; v_call: TRBV25-1; clone_size: NA; j_call: TRBJ2-1; cdr3_aa: CASKLGTGVADEQFF; cdr3_nt: TGTGCCAGCAAACTGGGGACAGGCGTTGCGGATGAGCAGTTCTTC
d_call: TRBD2; v_call: TRBV2; clone_size: NA; j_call: TRBJ2-7; cdr3_aa: CASRLAGVAGEQYF; cdr3_nt: TGTGCCAGCAGGCTAGCGGGAGTCGCGGGGGAGCAGTACTTC
d_call: TRBD1; v_call: TRBV6-1; clone_size: NA; j_call: TRBJ2-7; cdr3_aa: CASSEGQGPDYEQYF; cdr3_nt: TGTGCCAGCAGTGAAGGACAGGGTCCTGACTACGAGCAGTACTTC
d_call: TRBD1; v_call: TRBV5-1; clone_size: once; j_call: TRBJ2-5; cdr3_aa: CASSWRQGAIFTETQYF; cdr3_nt: TGCGCCAGCAGCTGGAGACAGGGGGCTATTTTCACGGAGACCCAGTACTTC
d_call: NA; v_call: TRBV6-1; clone_size: NA; j_call: TRBJ2-5; cdr3_aa: CASSLEEDQYF; cdr3_nt: TGTGCCAGCAGCCTCGAGGAGGACCAGTACTTC
d_call: TRBD2; v_call: TRBV27; clone_size: once; j_call: TRBJ2-7; cdr3_aa: CASSLGWGTSGPLGEQYF; cdr3_nt: TGTGCCAGCAGCCTAGGGTGGGGCACTAGCGGCCCCCTGGGCGAGCAGTACTTC
d_call: NA; v_call: TRBV7-9; clone_size: NA; j_call: TRBJ2-1; cdr3_aa: CASSPTSSDEQFF; cdr3_nt: TGTGCCAGCAGCCCGACTAGTAGCGATGAGCAGTTCTTC